A selection of T cell receptor beta chains follows, all from one sample in a study of blood T cell repertoires in COVID-19. The data were produced by immunoSEQ multiplex PCR, yet TCRdb's version contains in-frame clones alone and is incomplete. The top ten hold about a tenth of the sample, which has around 230,000 clones, about 87% seen once. Source material: PBMCs or T cells enriched from blood (not recorded which). Receptors were obtained from a young man with acute COVID-19. Both conserved end residues are part of each CDR3. The D gene is left open where the match is weak. Some rows mark clone size as missing; the rest say once, few, many or name a class of expanded clone.

j_call | cdr3_length | v_call | clone_size | d_call | cdr3_aa | cdr3_nt
TRBJ2-2 | 16 | TRBV6-5 | . | TRBD2 | CASSYDSGGNTGELFF | TGTGCCAGCAGTTACGATAGCGGGGGGAACACCGGGGAGCTGTTTTTT
TRBJ2-1 | 15 | TRBV21-1 | . | . | CASSGRLVGAHEQFF | TGTGCCAGCAGCGGCCGACTAGTAGGAGCGCATGAGCAGTTCTTC
TRBJ2-6 | 14 | TRBV2 | . | TRBD1 | CATKQGSGANVLTF | TGTGCCACCAAACAGGGGTCTGGGGCCAACGTCCTGACTTTC
TRBJ1-1 | 16 | TRBV10-3 | few | . | CAISEAHREGSTEAFF | TGTGCCATCAGTGAGGCCCACAGGGAGGGGAGCACTGAAGCTTTCTTT
TRBJ2-3 | 13 | TRBV2 | . | . | CASSDGRTDTQYF | TGTGCCAGCAGTGATGGCCGCACAGATACGCAGTATTTT
TRBJ2-7 | 13 | TRBV12-5 | . | . | CASGFDSSYEQYF | TGTGCTAGTGGTTTTGACAGCTCCTACGAGCAGTACTTC
TRBJ1-1 | 15 | TRBV6-5 | once | . | CASSTVGGANTEAFF | TGTGCCAGCTCCACGGTAGGAGGGGCGAACACTGAAGCTTTCTTT
TRBJ2-5 | 11 | TRBV6-5 | . | . | CASRVAGSQYF | TGTGCCAGCAGGGTTGCGGGGAGCCAGTACTTC
TRBJ2-2 | 15 | TRBV7-8 | . | TRBD2 | CASSKKREFTGELFF | TGTGCCAGCAGCAAAAAGCGGGAGTTCACCGGGGAGCTGTTTTTT
TRBJ1-1 | 13 | TRBV28 | . | TRBD1 | CASSSGTGGWAFF | TGTGCCAGCAGTTCCGGGACAGGGGGCTGGGCTTTCTTT
TRBJ2-3 | 15 | TRBV14 | . | TRBD2 | CASSQVAGSTDTQYF | TGTGCCAGCAGCCAAGTAGCGGGAAGCACAGATACGCAGTATTTT
TRBJ2-5 | 18 | TRBV24-1 | . | TRBD1 | CATSDLQHRGEVQETQYF | TGTGCCACCAGTGATCTTCAACACAGGGGAGAAGTACAAGAGACCCAGTACTTC
TRBJ2-7 | 14 | TRBV6-5 | . | TRBD2 | CASTGTSDSYEQYF | TGTGCCAGCACCGGGACTAGCGACTCCTACGAGCAGTACTTC
TRBJ1-1 | 14 | TRBV30 | . | TRBD1 | CAWSRQGGNTEAFF | TGTGCCTGGAGTAGACAGGGGGGGAACACTGAAGCTTTCTTT
TRBJ2-3 | 16 | TRBV4-1 | . | . | CASSQPNRGRNDTQYF | TGCGCCAGCAGCCAACCTAACCGGGGGAGAAATGATACGCAGTATTTT
TRBJ1-5 | 14 | TRBV16 | . | . | CASSRGNAGQPQHF | TGTGCCAGCAGCCGAGGGAATGCAGGTCAGCCCCAGCATTTT
TRBJ2-5 | 14 | TRBV5-1 | . | TRBD1 | CASSLRGGSETQYF | TGCGCCAGCAGCTTGAGAGGGGGCAGTGAGACCCAGTACTTC
TRBJ2-1 | 23 | TRBV21-1 | . | . | CASSKALQTASGTSGSTHNEQFF | TGTGCCAGCAGCAAGGCTCTTCAAACGGCGAGCGGGACTAGCGGGAGTACGCACAATGAGCAGTTCTTC
TRBJ2-7 | 16 | TRBV6-5 | . | . | CASSYLPGVGSYEQYF | TGTGCCAGCAGTTACTTACCGGGGGTGGGCTCCTACGAGCAGTACTTC
TRBJ2-1 | 11 | TRBV27 | . | . | CASILAGEQFF | TGTGCCAGCATCCTGGCGGGTGAGCAGTTCTTC
TRBJ2-5 | 15 | TRBV5-4 | . | . | CASSRWDFSQETQYF | TGTGCCAGCAGCCGCTGGGACTTTTCTCAAGAGACCCAGTACTTC
TRBJ2-2 | 15 | TRBV27 | . | . | CASTPGGPNTGELFF | TGTGCCAGCACCCCGGGGGGCCCGAACACCGGGGAGCTGTTTTTT
TRBJ2-5 | 13 | TRBV7-6 | . | . | CASSLGPLETQYF | TGTGCCAGCAGCTTAGGTCCTTTAGAGACCCAGTACTTC